The 17 T cell receptor beta chains below come from one sample, sequenced in a study of spatial heterogeneity in lung cancer. TCRdb re-called the 5' RACE reads through MiXCR, storing one row per CDR3 protein. The sample has 39,000 or so distinct CDR3 sequences; roughly 10% are singletons. Time point here: blood at routine non-recurrence follow-up after resection. The material sequenced was PBMCs, taken at follow-up. These receptors came from a female donor with early-stage non-small cell lung cancer.

This clonotype was detected many times. V usage is TRBV2 and J usage is TRBJ1-6, with 7 bases that match TRBD1. Germline-derived CDR1 and CDR2 are SNHLY and FYNNEI. V was clipped by 6 bases and J by 6 bases; unmatched bases: 5. The CDR3 length is 14 residues. CDR3 bases: TGTGCCAGCAGAACAACAGGGGTTAATTCACCCCTCCACTTT. It encodes CASRTTGVNSPLHF. Together with reference TRBV2 and TRBJ1-6, the CDR3 gives the full variable domain: EPEVTQTPSHQVTQMGQEVILRCVPISNHLYFYWYRQILGQKVEFLVSFYNNEISEKSEIFDDQFSVERPDGSNFTLKIRSTKLEDSAMYFCASRTTGVNSPLHFGNGTRLTVT.

This sequence joins TRBV20-1 and TRBJ2-5; D possibly corresponds to TRBD2 (5 bases). The V gene's germline CDR1 is DFQATT and CDR2 SNEGSKA (reference sequence). The CDR3 is made up of 14 amino acids. The ends were cut back, 0 bases at V and 5 bases at J, with 13 bases in the middle. CDR3 amino acids: CSARDRRRVETQYF. In DNA form, the CDR3 reads TGCAGTGCTAGAGATAGGAGGCGAGTGGAGACCCAGTACTTC.

In its sample, this clonotype was seen many times. The chain carries TRBV6-1 and TRBJ2-3; TRBD2 agrees at 7 bases. CDR1 is MNHNS and CDR2 is SASEGT in the germline V gene. The V and J ends lost 1 base and 3 bases, in that order; junction bases with no gene match: 1. There are 14 residues in the CDR3. The CDR3 DNA sequence: TGTGCCAGCAGTGAAGGACTAGCTACAGATACGCAGTATTTT. Translated: CASSEGLATDTQYF.

By share of the sample, this clonotype is medium-sized. The rearrangement joins TRBV5-8 to TRBJ2-5, with D unclear. The CDR3 has 12 amino acids. Germline values: CDR1 SGHTS, CDR2 YDEGEE. Trimming removed 2 bases at V and 9 bases at J, with 11 bases between. This chain's CDR3 is CASSFGGVAQYF. CDR3 nucleotides: TGTGCCAGCAGCTTTGGTGGGGTGGCCCAGTACTTC.

In this sample, this clonotype turned up many times. The chain carries TRBV28 and TRBJ2-3, with 7 bases that match TRBD1. This CDR3 has 16 amino acids. Germline V gives CDR1 MDHEN, CDR2 SYDVKM. Losses at the gene ends were 4 bases for V and 0 bases for J; bases not matched to a gene: 7. This CDR3 is CASSSSRGQSTDTQYF. The CDR3 region has the DNA TGTGCCAGCAGTTCCTCCCGGGGACAGAGCACAGATACGCAGTATTTT.

The chain has TRBV27 and TRBJ2-5; D ambiguous. In germline, CDR1 is MNHEY, CDR2 SMNVEV (reference sequence). The V end lost 5 bases, the J end lost 6 bases, and 13 bases lay between the germline ends. This CDR3 is built from 13 residues. DNA for the CDR3: TGTGCCAGCAGTATGGGATTAACTAAGACCCAGTACTTC. It encodes CASSMGLTKTQYF.

The chain carries TRBV5-6 and TRBJ2-7; 8 bases align to TRBD1. The CDR3 is made up of 14 amino acids. Trimming took 0 bases from V and 3 from J; bases not matched to a gene: 2. Germline loops: CDR1 SGHDT, CDR2 YYEEEE. CDR3 sequence reads: CASSLGQGFYEQYF. CDR3 bases: TGTGCCAGCAGCTTGGGACAGGGGTTCTACGAGCAGTACTTC.

V usage is TRBV27 and J usage is TRBJ2-7, with 11 bases that match TRBD2. V shed 2 bases and J 5 bases; nucleotides not matched to a gene: 2. CDR1 is MNHEY, CDR2 SMNVEV, per germline (reference sequence). This CDR3 comprises 14 residues. The CDR3 protein is CASSLGTSGNEQYF. The DNA for the CDR3 is TGTGCCAGCAGTTTAGGGACTAGCGGAAACGAGCAGTACTTC.

This clonotype appeared a few times. The chain couples TRBV27 to TRBJ1-2; 7 nucleotides line up with TRBD1. The CDR3 has 16 amino acids. V lost 4 bases, J lost 6 bases, and 14 bases stayed unmatched. CDR1 and CDR2 from the germline V gene are MNHEY and SMNVEV (reference sequence). CDR3 residues: CASSYSQYGTAHGYTF. As DNA, the CDR3 is TGTGCCAGCAGTTATTCCCAGTACGGGACAGCTCATGGCTACACCTTC.

The V call is TRBV7-9, the J call TRBJ2-5, with 12 bases aligning to TRBD1. CDR3 size: 16 residues. The germline CDR1 and CDR2 sequences are SEHNR and FQNEAQ (reference sequence). V dropped 4 bases and J dropped 3; count of bases not matched to a gene: 6. In nucleotides, the CDR3 is TGTGCCAGCAGCTCCACGGGACAGGGGGCGAAAGAGACCCAGTACTTC. It translates to CASSSTGQGAKETQYF. Combining the CDR3 with reference TRBV7-9 and TRBJ2-5 gives the whole variable domain DTGVSQNPRHKITKRGQNVTFRCDPISEHNRLYWYRQTLGQGPEFLTYFQNEAQLEKSRLLSDRFSAERPKGSFSTLEIQRTEQGDSAMYLCASSSTGQGAKETQYFGPGTRLLVL.

This clonotype was seen ten or more times. As DNA, the CDR3 is TGCGCCAGCAGCCAAGACTCCCCTCCGAGGCGGGGTGCCGATCAGCCCCAGCATTTT. It codes for CASSQDSPPRRGADQPQHF. The genes are TRBV4-1 and TRBJ1-5; no firm D call. Germline loops: CDR1 MGHRA, CDR2 YSYEKL. V was pared by 0 bases and J by 5 bases, with 23 bases between. This CDR3 region has 19 residues.

The chain employs TRBV7-9 and TRBJ1-5, with 9 nucleotides matching TRBD1. The junction had 5 bases not matched to a gene; V was cut back by 1 base and J by 7 bases. CDR1 and CDR2 (germline): SEHNR, FQNEAQ (reference sequence). The CDR3 has 15 amino acids. CDR3 in DNA: TGTGCCAGCAGCTTAGAAACAGGGGGCTGGCAGCCCCAGCATTTT. This encodes CASSLETGGWQPQHF.

This clonotype was seen more than once but under ten times. V is TRBV12-3 or TRBV12-4 and J is TRBJ1-5; D uncertain. The ends were cut back, 3 bases at V and 11 bases at J, with 11 bases in the middle. CDR3 length: 12 amino acids. In DNA form, the CDR3 reads TGTGCCAGCAGTTTGTTGTCTAGGGCCCAGCATTTT. It is translated as CASSLLSRAQHF.

The CDR3 region has the DNA TGCGCCAGCAGCCCGGGGTCGGGGGCTATAACAGAGACCCAGTACTTC. Its protein product is CASSPGSGAITETQYF. The genes are TRBV5-1 and TRBJ2-5, with D perhaps being TRBD1 or TRBD2 (6 bases each). CDR1 and CDR2 from the germline V gene are SGHRS and YFSETQ. This CDR3 comprises 16 residues. Trimming took 4 bases from V and 4 from J, leaving 20 bases between them.

This clonotype was found many times. V usage is TRBV5-4 and J usage is TRBJ2-5, with 8 bases lining up with TRBD2. Per the germline V gene, CDR1 is SGHNT and CDR2 is YYREEE (reference sequence). This CDR3 spans 14 amino acids. V was clipped by 4 bases and J by 5 bases; unmatched bases: 7. CDR3 sequence reads: CASSNGGVRETQYF. The CDR3 bases are TGTGCCAGCAGCAACGGGGGGGTGAGGGAGACCCAGTACTTC.

This sequence joins TRBV7-9 and TRBJ2-1; D call uncertain. The V gene lost 5 bases and the J gene lost 6 bases, with 8 bases spanning the gap. This CDR3 spans 12 amino acids. The germline gives CDR1 SEHNR, CDR2 FQNEAQ (reference sequence). Here the CDR3 DNA reads TGTGCCAGCAGCCTATCTTTCAATGAGCAGTTCTTC. It yields the protein CASSLSFNEQFF. The full variable domain, rest sourced from reference TRBV7-9 and TRBJ2-1, is DTGVSQNPRHKITKRGQNVTFRCDPISEHNRLYWYRQTLGQGPEFLTYFQNEAQLEKSRLLSDRFSAERPKGSFSTLEIQRTEQGDSAMYLCASSLSFNEQFFGPGTRLTVL.

This clonotype was counted many times. The V and J genes are TRBV11-1 and TRBJ2-3; TRBD2 aligns across 8 bases. There are 16 residues in the CDR3. The V segment lost 5 bases and the J segment 2 bases; nucleotides outside the gene matches: 9. Germline V lookup: CDR1 SGHAT, CDR2 FQDESV (reference sequence). CDR3 DNA: TGTGCCAGCAGCCCGACGAGCGGGGGCAACACAGATACGCAGTATTTT. This codes for CASSPTSGGNTDTQYF.